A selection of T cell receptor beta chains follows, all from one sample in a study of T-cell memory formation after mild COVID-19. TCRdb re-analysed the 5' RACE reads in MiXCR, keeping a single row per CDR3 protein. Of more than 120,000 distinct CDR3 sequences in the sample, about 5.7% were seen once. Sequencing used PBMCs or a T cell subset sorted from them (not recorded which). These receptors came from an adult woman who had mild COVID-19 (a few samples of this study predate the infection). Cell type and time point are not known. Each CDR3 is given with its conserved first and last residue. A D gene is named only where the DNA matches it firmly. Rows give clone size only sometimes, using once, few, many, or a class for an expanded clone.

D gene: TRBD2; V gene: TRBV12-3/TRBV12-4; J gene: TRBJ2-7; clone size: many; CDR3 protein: CASSDRLAGGIAPYF; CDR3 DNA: TGTGCCAGCAGTGACCGACTAGCGGGGGGGATCGCCCCGTACTTC
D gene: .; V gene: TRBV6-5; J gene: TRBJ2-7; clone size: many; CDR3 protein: CASSYSVGSTSYEQYF; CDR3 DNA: TGTGCCAGCAGTTACTCTGTGGGGTCGACATCCTACGAGCAGTACTTC
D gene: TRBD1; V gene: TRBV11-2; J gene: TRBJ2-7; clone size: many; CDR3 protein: CASSQTGVTYEQYF; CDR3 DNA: TGTGCCAGCAGCCAGACAGGGGTGACCTACGAGCAGTACTTC
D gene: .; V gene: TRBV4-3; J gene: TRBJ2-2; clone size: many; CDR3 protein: CASSHDRNGELFF; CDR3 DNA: TGCGCCAGCAGCCACGACCGCAACGGGGAGCTGTTTTTT
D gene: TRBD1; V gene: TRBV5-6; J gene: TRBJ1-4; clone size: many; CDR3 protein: CASSLSGTGLTGEKLFF; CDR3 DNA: TGTGCCAGCAGCTTATCCGGGACAGGGTTGACCGGGGAAAAACTGTTTTTT
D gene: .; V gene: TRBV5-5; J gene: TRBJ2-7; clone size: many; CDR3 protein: CASSATAKEQYF; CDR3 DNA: TGTGCCAGCAGCGCGACGGCCAAGGAGCAGTACTTC
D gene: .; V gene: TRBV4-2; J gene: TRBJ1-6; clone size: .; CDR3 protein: CASSQRVLSAADTTNWALHF; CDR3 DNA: TGTGCCAGCAGCCAGAGGGTACTCTCCGCAGCGGACACCACGAATTGGGCCCTCCACTTT
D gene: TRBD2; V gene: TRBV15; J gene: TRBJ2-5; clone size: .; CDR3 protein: CATSRDKLAGVETQYF; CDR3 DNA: TGTGCCACCAGCAGAGATAAACTAGCGGGAGTGGAGACCCAGTACTTC
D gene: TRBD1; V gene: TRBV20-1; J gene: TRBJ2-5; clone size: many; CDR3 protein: CSARDRGGVETQYF; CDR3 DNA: TGCAGTGCTAGAGATCGAGGGGGCGTAGAGACCCAGTACTTC
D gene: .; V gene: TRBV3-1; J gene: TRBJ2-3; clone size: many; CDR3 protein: CASSQNLGTQYF; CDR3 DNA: TGTGCCAGCAGCCAAAACTTGGGTACGCAGTATTTT
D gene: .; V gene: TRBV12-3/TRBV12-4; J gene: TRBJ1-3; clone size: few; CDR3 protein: CASSLVVRLSSGNTIYF; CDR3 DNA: TGTGCCAGCAGTTTAGTCGTCCGGCTATCCTCTGGAAACACCATATATTTT
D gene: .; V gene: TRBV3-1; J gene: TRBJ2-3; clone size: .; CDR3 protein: CASSPDGGPPGTQYF; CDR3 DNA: TGTGCCAGCAGCCCGGACGGCGGGCCCCCCGGTACGCAGTATTTT
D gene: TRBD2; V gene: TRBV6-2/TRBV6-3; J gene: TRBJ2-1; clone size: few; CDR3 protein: CASSPPRTSGVYNEQFF; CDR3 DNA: TGTGCCAGCAGTCCACCCCGGACTAGCGGAGTCTACAATGAGCAGTTCTTC
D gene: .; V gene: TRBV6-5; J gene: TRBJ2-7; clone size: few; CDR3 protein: CASSPLGRKDYEQYF; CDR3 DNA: TGTGCCAGCAGTCCCCTGGGACGGAAAGATTACGAGCAGTACTTC
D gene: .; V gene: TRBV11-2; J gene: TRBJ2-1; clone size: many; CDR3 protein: CASSLDFGSNEQFF; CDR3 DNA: TGTGCCAGCAGCTTAGATTTCGGCTCTAATGAGCAGTTCTTC
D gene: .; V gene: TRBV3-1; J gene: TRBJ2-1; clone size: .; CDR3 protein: CASSQDGRAYNEQFF; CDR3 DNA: TGTGCCAGCAGCCAAGACGGGAGAGCCTACAATGAGCAGTTCTTC
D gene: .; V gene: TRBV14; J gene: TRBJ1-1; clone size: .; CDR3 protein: CASSQDRPERAFF; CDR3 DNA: TGTGCCAGCAGCCAAGACAGGCCCGAGCGAGCTTTCTTT
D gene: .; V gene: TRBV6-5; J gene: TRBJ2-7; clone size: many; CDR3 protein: CASSFQGYEQYF; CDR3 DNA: TGTGCCAGCAGTTTTCAGGGTTACGAGCAGTACTTC
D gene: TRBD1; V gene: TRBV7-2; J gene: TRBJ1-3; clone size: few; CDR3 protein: CASSPDWTGGNTIYF; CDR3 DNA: TGTGCCAGCAGCCCTGACTGGACAGGAGGAAACACCATATATTTT
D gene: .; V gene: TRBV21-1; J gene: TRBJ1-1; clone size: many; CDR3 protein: CASILGDRLNTEAFF; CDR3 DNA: TGTGCCAGCATCCTGGGTGACAGGCTGAACACTGAAGCTTTCTTT
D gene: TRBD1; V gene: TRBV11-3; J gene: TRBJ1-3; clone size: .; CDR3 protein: CASSRQGFSGNTIYF; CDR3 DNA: TGTGCCAGCAGCCGACAGGGTTTTTCCGGAAACACCATATATTTT
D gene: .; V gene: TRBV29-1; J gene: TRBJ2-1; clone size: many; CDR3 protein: CSVALALGQVGSYNEQFF; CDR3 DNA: TGCAGCGTTGCCTTGGCTCTGGGCCAGGTGGGCTCCTACAATGAGCAGTTCTTC
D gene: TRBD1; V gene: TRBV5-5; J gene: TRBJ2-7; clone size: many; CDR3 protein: CASSLRSSQGIFYEQYF; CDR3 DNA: TGTGCCAGCAGCCTGAGGTCGTCACAGGGGATTTTCTACGAGCAGTACTTC
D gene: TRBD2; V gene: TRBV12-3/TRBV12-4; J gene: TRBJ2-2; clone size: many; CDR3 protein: CASNLSAGGSNTGELFF; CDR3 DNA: TGTGCCAGCAACCTATCAGCGGGGGGGTCGAACACCGGGGAGCTGTTTTTT
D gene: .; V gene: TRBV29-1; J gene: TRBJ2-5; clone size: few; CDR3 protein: CSALNKRAGTTRHRTQYF; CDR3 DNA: TGCAGCGCCTTGAATAAGAGGGCCGGGACAACAAGACACAGGACCCAGTACTTC
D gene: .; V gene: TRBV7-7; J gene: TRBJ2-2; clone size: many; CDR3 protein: CASSPTRANTGELFF; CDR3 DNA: TGTGCCAGCAGCCCCACTCGGGCGAACACCGGGGAGCTGTTTTTT